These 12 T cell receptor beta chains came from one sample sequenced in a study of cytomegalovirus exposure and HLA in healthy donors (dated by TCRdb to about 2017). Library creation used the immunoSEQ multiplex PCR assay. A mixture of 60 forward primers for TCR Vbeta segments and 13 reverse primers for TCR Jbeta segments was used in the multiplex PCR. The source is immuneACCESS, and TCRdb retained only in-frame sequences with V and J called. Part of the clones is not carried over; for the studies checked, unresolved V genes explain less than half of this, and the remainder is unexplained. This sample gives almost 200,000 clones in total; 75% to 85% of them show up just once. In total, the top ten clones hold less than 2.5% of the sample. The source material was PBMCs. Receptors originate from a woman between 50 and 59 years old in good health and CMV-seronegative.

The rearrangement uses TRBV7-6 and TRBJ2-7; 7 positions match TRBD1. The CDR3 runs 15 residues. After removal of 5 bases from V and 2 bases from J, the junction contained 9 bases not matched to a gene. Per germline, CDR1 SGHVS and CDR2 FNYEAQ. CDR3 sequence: CASSPNRGTPYEQYF. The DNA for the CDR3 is TGTGCCAGCAGCCCCAACAGGGGTACCCCCTACGAGCAGTACTTC.

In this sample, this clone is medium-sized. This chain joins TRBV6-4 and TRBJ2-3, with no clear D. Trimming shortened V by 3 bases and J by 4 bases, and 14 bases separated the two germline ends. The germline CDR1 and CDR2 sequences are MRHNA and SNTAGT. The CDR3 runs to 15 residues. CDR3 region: CASSDGTSGSDTQYF. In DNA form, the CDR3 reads TGTGCCAGCAGTGATGGAACCTCGGGTTCAGATACGCAGTATTTT.

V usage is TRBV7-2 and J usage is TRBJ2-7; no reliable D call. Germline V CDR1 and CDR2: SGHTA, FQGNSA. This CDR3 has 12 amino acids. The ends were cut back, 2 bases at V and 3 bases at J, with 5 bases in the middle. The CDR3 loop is CASSLPGYEQYF. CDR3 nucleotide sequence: TGTGCCAGCAGCTTACCCGGCTACGAGCAGTACTTC.

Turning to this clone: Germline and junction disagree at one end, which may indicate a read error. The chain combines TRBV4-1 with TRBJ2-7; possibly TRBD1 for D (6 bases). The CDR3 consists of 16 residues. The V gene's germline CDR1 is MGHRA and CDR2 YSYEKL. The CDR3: CASSKETGTSDREQYF. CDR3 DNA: TGCGCCAGCAGCAAAGAAACCGGGACATCCGACCGCGAGCAGTACTTC.

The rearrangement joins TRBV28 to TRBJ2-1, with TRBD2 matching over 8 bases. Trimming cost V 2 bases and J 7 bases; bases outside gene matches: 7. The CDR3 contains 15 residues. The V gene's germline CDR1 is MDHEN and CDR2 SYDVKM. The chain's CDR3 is CASSLKRGIVNEQFF. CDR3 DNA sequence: TGTGCCAGCAGTTTAAAGCGGGGGATTGTAAATGAGCAGTTCTTC.

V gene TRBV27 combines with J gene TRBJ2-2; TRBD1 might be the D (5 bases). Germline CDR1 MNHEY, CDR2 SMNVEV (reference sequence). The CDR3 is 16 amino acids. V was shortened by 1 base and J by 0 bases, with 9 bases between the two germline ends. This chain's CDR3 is CASSLWGSPNTGELFF. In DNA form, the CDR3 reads TGTGCCAGCAGTTTATGGGGCAGTCCGAACACCGGGGAGCTGTTTTTT.

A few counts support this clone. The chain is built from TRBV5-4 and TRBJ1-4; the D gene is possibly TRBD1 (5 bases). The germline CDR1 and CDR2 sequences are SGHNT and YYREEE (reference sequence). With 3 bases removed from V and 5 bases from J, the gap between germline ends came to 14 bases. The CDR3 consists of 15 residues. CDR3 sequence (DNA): TGTGCCAGCAGCTGGGAGGGGTCCCCCAATGAAAAACTGTTTTTT. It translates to CASSWEGSPNEKLFF. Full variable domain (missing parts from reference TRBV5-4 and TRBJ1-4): ETGVTQSPTHLIKTRGQQVTLRCSSQSGHNTVSWYQQALGQGPQFIFQYYREEENGRGNFPPRFSGLQFPNYSSELNVNALELDDSALYLCASSWEGSPNEKLFFGSGTQLSVL.

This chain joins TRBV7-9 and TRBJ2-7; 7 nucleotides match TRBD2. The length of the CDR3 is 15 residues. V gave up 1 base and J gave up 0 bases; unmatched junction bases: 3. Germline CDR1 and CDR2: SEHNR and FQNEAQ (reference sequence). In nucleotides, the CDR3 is TGTGCCAGCAGCTTAGTCGGGGGGAGCTCCTACGAGCAGTACTTC. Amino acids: CASSLVGGSSYEQYF.

The CDR3 spells CASSSGVPPYEQYF. The DNA of the CDR3 is TGTGCCAGTAGCAGCGGAGTACCTCCCTACGAGCAGTACTTC. This chain joins TRBV19 and TRBJ2-7, with D possibly being TRBD2 (5 bases). Germline CDR1 reads LNHDA; CDR2 reads SQIVND (reference sequence). The germline V and J ends were trimmed by 6 bases and 2 bases, with 14 bases remaining between them. This CDR3 spans 14 amino acids.

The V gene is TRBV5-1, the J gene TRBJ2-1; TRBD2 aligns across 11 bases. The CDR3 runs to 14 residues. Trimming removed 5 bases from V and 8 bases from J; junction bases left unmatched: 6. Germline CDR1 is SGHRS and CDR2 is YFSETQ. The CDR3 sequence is CASRLTSGNDEQFF. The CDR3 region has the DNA TGCGCCAGCAGATTGACTAGCGGGAACGATGAGCAGTTCTTC. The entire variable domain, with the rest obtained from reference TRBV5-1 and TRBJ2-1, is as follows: KAGVTQTPRYLIKTRGQQVTLSCSPISGHRSVSWYQQTPGQGLQFLFEYFSETQRNKGNFPGRFSGRQFSNSRSEMNVSTLELGDSALYLCASRLTSGNDEQFFGPGTRLTVL.

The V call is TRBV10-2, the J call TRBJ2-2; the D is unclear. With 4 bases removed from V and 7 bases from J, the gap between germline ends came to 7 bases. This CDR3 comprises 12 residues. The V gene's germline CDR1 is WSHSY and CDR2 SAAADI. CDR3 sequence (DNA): TGCGCCAGCAGTGTTAGTAACGGGGAGCTGTTTTTT. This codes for CASSVSNGELFF.

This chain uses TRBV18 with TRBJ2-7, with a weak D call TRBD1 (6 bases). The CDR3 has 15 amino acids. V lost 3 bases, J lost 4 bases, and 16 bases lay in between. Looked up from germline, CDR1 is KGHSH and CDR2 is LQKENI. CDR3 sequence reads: CASSPGAGFFYEQYF. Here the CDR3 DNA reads TGTGCCAGCTCACCGGGGGCAGGGTTTTTTTACGAGCAGTACTTC.